The clone carrying this T cell receptor (beta chain) has only one observation. This specimen belongs to a study of blood T cell repertoires in COVID-19. As for the study in general: COVID-19 samples collected from the United States, Italy and Spain covered acute and convalescent phases. The analysed material was cDNA or gDNA that came from T cells, B-cell-depleted T cells, or PBMCs.

The authors' processing: Quantification of nucleated cells was approximated via reference gene primer amplification. Some clones are missing from TCRdb's copy, which holds only in-frame ones; the method was immunoSEQ multiplex PCR. V and J calls and clone size are those listed in that table; D and trimming were worked out from the DNA. The sample shows 140,000 to 150,000 clones, around 81% of them seen only once. Germline assignment: CDR1 SGHTA and CDR2 FQGNSA. The CDR3 runs 13 residues. V was pared by 3 bases and J by 3 bases, with 8 bases between. The rearrangement joins TRBV7-2 to TRBJ2-5; D remains ambiguous. This receptor was identified in a man between 60 and 70 years old with active or convalescent COVID-19. Sequenced material: peripheral blood. The CDR3 DNA reads TGTGCCAGCAGCTTGAGGTATGAAGAGACCCAGTACTTC. Translated, it gives CASSLRYEETQYF.